This TCR beta chain was recovered during a study of T-cell reconstitution after alpha-beta-depleted transplantation in children. Regarding the study as a whole: Several hundred expanded graft clones reportedly supplied alpha-beta T cells about two months after transplant. Hyperexpanded clones declined; after one year, newly produced T cells mostly supplied diversity. Surviving recipient T cells and thymic progenitors produced the high day-60 TCRbeta diversity seen in some patients.

The library targeted TCRbeta and was prepared with unique molecular identifiers. TCRdb reprocessed the PCR reads with MiXCR, giving one entry per CDR3 protein. Of approximately 500,000 distinct CDR3 sequences in the sample, about 10% were seen once. Only a few counts were recorded for this clonotype. Its antigen is as yet unknown. Germline V gene sequence: CDR1 SEHNR, CDR2 FQNEAQ (reference sequence). V was trimmed by 1 base and J by 10 bases, leaving 20 bases between them. This CDR3 comprises 16 residues. Sequencing was performed on PBMCs, taken before TCRalphabeta/CD19-depleted stem cell transplant. V and J are TRBV7-9 and TRBJ2-1, with D tentatively TRBD2 (6 bases). This TCR was sampled from a child aged 2-15 years with inherited bone marrow failure, due to receive a stem cell transplant. The CDR3 DNA is TGTGCCAGCAGCTTAGGCCGAGGGAAACGGGACTCGGAGCAGTTCTTC. Translating gives CASSLGRGKRDSEQFF.